The 23 T cell receptor beta chains in this list originate from one sample, sequenced in a study of blood T cell repertoires in COVID-19. Assay used: immunoSEQ multiplex PCR; TCRdb lists only in-frame clones, some missing. This sample has approximately 250,000 clones; about 87% occur once, and the top ten carry roughly 4.9%. The source material was peripheral blood. Source of these receptors: a woman between 55 and 75 years old with COVID-19, enrolled during active disease.

Only one count was recorded for this clone. This chain links TRBV27 with TRBJ2-7; maybe TRBD2 (6 bases). This CDR3 spans 16 amino acids. Germline-derived CDR1 and CDR2 are MNHEY and SMNVEV (reference sequence). V was clipped by 2 bases and J by 3 bases, with 17 bases between them. CDR3 nucleotides: TGTGCCAGCAGTTTACTCCGGGGGAAGGGGTTCTACGAGCAGTACTTC. Amino acids: CASSLLRGKGFYEQYF.

The V call is TRBV7-3, the J call TRBJ2-3, with 7 nucleotides matching TRBD2. Trimming cost V 5 bases and J 2 bases; bases outside gene matches: 4. This CDR3 is 14 amino acids long. Germline CDR1 SGHTA, CDR2 FQGTGA. CDR3 in amino acids: CASSKAGTTDTQYF. The CDR3 coding sequence is TGTGCCAGCAGCAAAGCGGGGACCACAGATACGCAGTATTTT.

This clone was picked up one time. The V call is TRBV3-1 (or the pseudogene TRBV3-2), the J call TRBJ1-5; D unresolved. The length of the CDR3 is 15 residues. Germline loops: CDR1 LGHDT, CDR2 YNNKEL (reference sequence). V was trimmed by 2 bases and J by 4 bases, leaving 12 bases between them. CDR3 sequence reads: CASSQMAISNQPQHF. The CDR3 bases are TGTGCCAGCAGCCAAATGGCCATATCTAATCAGCCCCAGCATTTT.

As regards this clone: Other DNA sequences in this sample translate to the same CDR3. This chain uses TRBV6-5 with TRBJ1-1; maybe TRBD1 (5 bases). The CDR3 covers 14 residues. Trimming cost V 0 bases and J 5 bases, with 10 bases left between them. Germline V gives CDR1 MNHEY, CDR2 SVGAGI. DNA of the CDR3: TGTGCCAGCAGTTACTCGGGGGGAAGGACTGAAGCTTTCTTT. It translates to CASSYSGGRTEAFF.

This clone has a single count. This chain links TRBV7-8 with TRBJ1-3, with a possible D match to TRBD1 (6 bases). V was shortened by 3 bases and J by 4 bases, with 22 bases between the two germline ends. The CDR3 runs to 18 residues. Germline CDR1 is SGHVS and CDR2 is FQNEAQ. This CDR3 reads CASSFSGQISGWGNTIYF. The CDR3, as DNA: TGTGCCAGCAGCTTCTCGGGACAAATATCTGGGTGGGGAAACACCATATATTTT.

This chain connects TRBV28 to TRBJ1-4, with D uncertain. V lost 3 bases and J 7 bases, leaving 12 bases between the germline ends. Germline lookup yields CDR1 MDHEN and CDR2 SYDVKM. The CDR3 totals 14 residues. The CDR3 nucleotides are TGTGCCAGCAGTTTTTTCTCCGGTGTTGAAAAACTGTTTTTT. Its protein is CASSFFSGVEKLFF.

This sequence joins TRBV28 and TRBJ1-2; D unclear. This CDR3 comprises 13 residues. Germline V gene sequence: CDR1 MDHEN, CDR2 SYDVKM. Trimming pared 2 bases from V and 2 bases from J, leaving 6 bases between. CDR3: CASSLPRNYGYTF. The DNA for the CDR3 is TGTGCCAGCAGTTTACCCAGGAACTATGGCTACACCTTC.

The gene calls are TRBV7-2 and TRBJ1-1; D remains ambiguous. This CDR3 is built from 14 residues. Between the trimmed V and J ends, which lost 1 base and 8 bases, there was a span of 14 bases. The V gene's germline CDR1 is SGHTA and CDR2 FQGNSA. CDR3 DNA sequence: TGTGCCAGCAGCTTAGTCCGAGGTACGACCGAAGCTTTCTTT. Translation gives CASSLVRGTTEAFF.

This clone was counted a few times. The CDR3 DNA reads TGTGCCAGCTCACCCGGGACAGATGTGGGGGGCTACACCTTC. The encoded protein is CASSPGTDVGGYTF. The chain employs TRBV18 and TRBJ1-2, with TRBD1 matching 7 bases. V was pared by 3 bases and J by 8 bases, with 9 bases of the junction left unmatched. Germline V CDR1 and CDR2: KGHSH, LQKENI. The CDR3 covers 14 residues.

This chain uses TRBV2 with TRBJ2-1; 10 bases align to TRBD2. CDR3 length equals 15 residues. V lost 7 bases and J lost 4; bases outside the gene matches: 7. CDR1 and CDR2 from the germline V gene are SNHLY and FYNNEI. The DNA for the CDR3 is TGTGCCAGCATTCCGGGACTAGCGAGATACAATGAGCAGTTCTTC. Translated: CASIPGLARYNEQFF.

This chain links TRBV5-4 with TRBJ1-4; 11 positions agree with TRBD1. The V gene end was trimmed by 3 bases and the J gene end by 5 bases; junction bases not matched to a gene: 3. The CDR3 is made up of 15 amino acids. The V gene's germline CDR1 is SGHNT and CDR2 YYREEE (reference sequence). The CDR3: CASSWTGGGNEKLFF. CDR3 sequence (DNA): TGTGCCAGCAGCTGGACAGGGGGCGGAAATGAAAAACTGTTTTTT.

The chain links TRBV30 to TRBJ1-1; D possibly corresponds to TRBD1 (6 bases). V was cut by 1 base and J by 9 bases, with 24 bases left in between. This CDR3 has 16 amino acids. CDR1 is GTSNPN and CDR2 is SVGIG in the germline V gene (reference sequence). The CDR3 is CAWSGNQRGIASKAFF. In nucleotides, the CDR3 is TGTGCCTGGAGTGGCAACCAGAGGGGGATCGCCTCAAAAGCTTTCTTT. The entire variable domain, with the rest obtained from reference TRBV30 and TRBJ1-1, is as follows: SQTIHQWPATLVQPVGSPLSLECTVEGTSNPNLYWYRQAAGRGLQLLFYSVGIGQISSEVPQNLSASRPQDRQFILSSKKLLLSDSGFYLCAWSGNQRGIASKAFFGQGTRLTVV.

This clone was observed a single time. The gene calls are TRBV5-1 and TRBJ1-2; 9 nucleotides line up with TRBD1. The CDR3 is made up of 14 amino acids. V lost 3 bases and J lost 5; bases outside the gene matches: 5. The germline CDR1 and CDR2 sequences are SGHRS and YFSETQ. CDR3 nucleotide sequence: TGCGCCAGCAGCTCGGGACAGGGTGAATATGGCTACACCTTC. It codes for CASSSGQGEYGYTF.

Only a few counts were recorded for this clone. The V call is TRBV19, the J call TRBJ2-7; 13 positions agree with TRBD2. The CDR3 is made up of 15 amino acids. The germline gives CDR1 LNHDA, CDR2 SQIVND (reference sequence). The V and J ends lost 6 bases and 5 bases, in that order; junction bases with no gene match: 7. The CDR3 spells CASRGRTSGSDEQYF. The CDR3 nucleotides are TGTGCCAGTAGGGGCCGGACTAGCGGGAGTGACGAGCAGTACTTC.

The V gene is TRBV7-9, the J gene TRBJ1-1; tentatively, D is TRBD1 (5 bases). CDR3 size: 16 residues. Deletions cut 1 base from V and 5 bases from J, with 17 bases between. Germline V lookup: CDR1 SEHNR, CDR2 FQNEAQ (reference sequence). The CDR3 sequence is CASSLDWGSLGTEAFF. DNA for the CDR3: TGTGCCAGCAGCTTAGATTGGGGCAGCCTGGGGACTGAAGCTTTCTTT.

The chain links TRBV27 to TRBJ1-5; 9 bases are shared with TRBD1. Trimming cost V 3 bases and J 3 bases; bases outside gene matches: 9. There are 17 residues in the CDR3. Germline-derived CDR1 and CDR2 are MNHEY and SMNVEV (reference sequence). CDR3 nucleotide sequence: TGTGCCAGCAGTTTTACTTCCGGGACAGGGTACAATCAGCCCCAGCATTTT. Residues: CASSFTSGTGYNQPQHF.

The chain couples TRBV7-3 to TRBJ2-1, with 7 nucleotides matching TRBD2. Trimming took 1 base from V and 13 from J; bases not matched to a gene: 10. This CDR3 comprises 14 residues. CDR1 is SGHTA and CDR2 is FQGTGA in the germline V gene. The CDR3 nucleotides read TGTGCCAGCAGCTTAAGGGTAGCGGGCCTTCCCCAGTTCTTC. Translation gives CASSLRVAGLPQFF.

This chain uses TRBV19 with TRBJ2-2, with 10 bases fitting TRBD2. The CDR3 totals 15 residues. In germline, CDR1 is LNHDA, CDR2 SQIVND (reference sequence). Trimming removed 3 bases from V and 5 bases from J; junction bases left unmatched: 3. CDR3 loop: CASSISSGRTGELFF. The CDR3 DNA reads TGTGCCAGTAGTATTAGTAGCGGGAGGACCGGGGAGCTGTTTTTT.

The rearrangement joins TRBV5-1 to TRBJ2-5; TRBD2 matches at 7 bases. The CDR3 is 15 residues long. Germline V gene sequence: CDR1 SGHRS, CDR2 YFSETQ. After removal of 0 bases from V and 5 bases from J, the junction contained 7 bases not matched to a gene. The CDR3 here is CASSLGRGSSETQYF. The CDR3 nucleotides read TGCGCCAGCAGCTTGGGTCGCGGGAGCAGTGAGACCCAGTACTTC.

This chain joins TRBV11-3 and TRBJ1-3; TRBD1 matches at 8 bases. The CDR3 is 15 residues long. CDR1 and CDR2 from the germline V gene are SGHNT and YENEEA. J lost 4 bases, V lost 4 bases, and 6 bases had no gene match. The CDR3 here is CASSSQGARGNTIYF. In DNA, the CDR3 is TGTGCCAGCAGCTCGCAGGGGGCGCGAGGAAACACCATATATTTT. The full variable domain, with the rest looked up from reference TRBV11-3 and TRBJ1-3, is EAGVVQSPRYKIIEKKQPVAFWCNPISGHNTLYWYLQNLGQGPELLIRYENEEAVDDSQLPKDRFSAERLKGVDSTLKIQPAELGDSAVYLCASSSQGARGNTIYFGEGSWLTVV.

The chain uses TRBV5-1 and TRBJ1-4, with a tentative D call TRBD1 (5 bases). V lost 4 bases and J 4 bases, leaving 20 bases between the germline ends. Germline V gene data show CDR1 as SGHRS and CDR2 as YFSETQ. This CDR3 region has 17 residues. CDR3 DNA sequence: TGCGCCAGCAGCCCGGGACTCCACGGGGGGGATAATGAAAAACTGTTTTTT. Its protein is CASSPGLHGGDNEKLFF.

This chain links TRBV5-1 with TRBJ2-2, with D maybe TRBD1 (6 bases). Trimming took 6 bases from V and 4 from J, leaving 16 bases between them. The germline V gene has CDR1 SGHRS and CDR2 YFSETQ. This CDR3 has 15 residues. CDR3 nucleotide sequence: TGCGCCAGCACTGTGGGGGCTCACGCCACCGGGGAGCTGTTTTTT. This gives the protein CASTVGAHATGELFF.

V is TRBV7-3 and J is TRBJ2-1, with D unclear. The V gene lost 6 bases and the J gene lost 10 bases, with 16 bases spanning the gap. The CDR3 consists of 13 residues. CDR1 and CDR2 from the germline V gene are SGHTA and FQGTGA. The CDR3 is CASSHSLVGEQFF. The CDR3 DNA is TGTGCCAGCAGTCATAGCCTTGTTGGGGAGCAGTTCTTC. Supplemented by reference TRBV7-3 and TRBJ2-1, the full variable domain reads GAGVSQTPSNKVTEKGKYVELRCDPISGHTALYWYRQSLGQGPEFLIYFQGTGAADDSGLPNDRFFAVRPEGSVSTLKIQRTERGDSAVYLCASSHSLVGEQFFGPGTRLTVL.